These 10 T cell receptor beta chains share one sample of origin, sequenced in a study of metastatic and nonmetastatic thyroid tumors. No patient received treatment before thyroid surgery. TCRdb re-called clones from the PCR reads using MiXCR. This table holds about 45,000 clones, about 4% found once. What was sequenced was blood. These receptors were taken from a female donor with papillary thyroid cancer or a benign thyroid nodule (not recorded which). Some clones in this sample may be carry-over from other donors' samples.

This clone was seen at least ten times. The rearrangement uses TRBV29-1 and TRBJ2-3, with D unclear. CDR1 is SQVTM and CDR2 is ANQGSEA in the germline V gene. CDR3 size: 12 residues. V gave up 4 bases and J gave up 4 bases, with 9 bases separating them. CDR3 DNA sequence: TGCAGCGTTGGGGTAGCAGCAGATACGCAGTATTTT. The encoded protein is CSVGVAADTQYF.

At least ten counts were recorded for this clone. This clone may be a read error of a much larger clone one base away. This chain uses TRBV27 with TRBJ1-1; weak D call: TRBD1 (6 bases). The CDR3 is 15 residues long. Trimming shortened V by 2 bases and J by 1 base, and 11 bases separated the two germline ends. The germline gives CDR1 MNHEY, CDR2 SMNVEV (reference sequence). Here the CDR3 reads CASSLHGTSNTEAFF. The CDR3 DNA follows: TGTGCCAGCAGTTTACACGGGACATCGAACACTGAAGCTTTCTTT.

This clone was counted at least ten times. J is TRBJ2-1 and V is TRBV5-1; D gene uncertain. The germline V gene has CDR1 SGHRS and CDR2 YFSETQ. Trimming shortened V by 5 bases and J by 9 bases, and 15 bases separated the two germline ends. This CDR3 has 13 amino acids. For the CDR3, the DNA is TGCGCCAGCAGTTCCGCCGACTTTGGTGAGCAGTTCTTC. Translated, it gives CASSSADFGEQFF.

The CDR3 region is CASSPETRGYGYTF. In DNA, the CDR3 is TGTGCCAGCAGCCCCGAGACTCGTGGCTATGGCTACACCTTC. The chain couples TRBV3-1 to TRBJ1-2; D is uncertain. In germline, CDR1 is LGHDT, CDR2 YNNKEL (reference sequence). Between the trimmed V and J ends, which lost 4 bases and 4 bases, there was a span of 13 bases. The CDR3 loop spans 14 amino acids.

A few counts support this clone. This may stem from a read error, because a much larger clone lies one nucleotide away. The chain employs TRBV30 and TRBJ2-7, with 11 bases lining up with TRBD2. The germline V gene encodes CDR1 GTSNPN and CDR2 SVGIG (reference sequence). The CDR3 covers 13 residues. The CDR3 nucleotides read TGTGCCTCCAAGACTAGCGGGGCTAGCGAGCAGTGCTTC. Amino acids: CASKTSGASEQCF.

This clone occurred many times. This chain uses TRBV5-6 with TRBJ2-1; 9 bases match TRBD2. Germline lookup yields CDR1 SGHDT and CDR2 YYEEEE. The CDR3 loop spans 15 amino acids. J gave up 4 bases and V 2 bases, and 4 bases lay outside the gene matches. CDR3 DNA: TGTGCCAGCAGCTTTAGCGGGAGCGCTTACAATGAGCAGTTCTTC. Translated: CASSFSGSAYNEQFF. The full variable domain, its missing parts supplied by reference TRBV5-6 and TRBJ2-1, is DAGVTQSPTHLIKTRGQQVTLRCSPKSGHDTVSWYQQALGQGPQFIFQYYEEEERQRGNFPDRFSGHQFPNYSSELNVNALLLGDSALYLCASSFSGSAYNEQFFGPGTRLTVL.

The rearrangement uses TRBV27 and TRBJ2-7; 10 bases align to TRBD1. The CDR3 contains 15 residues. Trimming cost V 2 bases and J 7 bases; bases outside gene matches: 8. Per the germline V gene, CDR1 is MNHEY and CDR2 is SMNVEV (reference sequence). The CDR3 sequence is CASSLHGQGVKEQYF. In DNA, the CDR3 is TGTGCCAGCAGTTTACACGGACAGGGGGTAAAAGAGCAGTACTTC.

This clone came up many times. The CDR3: CASSLFYEQYF. CDR3 nucleotides: TGTGCCAGCAGTTTATTCTACGAGCAGTACTTC. The V and J genes are TRBV28 and TRBJ2-7, with D unclear. Trimming took off 1 base at V and 3 bases at J, with 1 base between the two ends. Germline values: CDR1 MDHEN, CDR2 SYDVKM. The CDR3 runs to 11 residues. Using reference TRBV28 and TRBJ2-7 for the parts outside the CDR3, the full variable domain is DVKVTQSSRYLVKRTGEKVFLECVQDMDHENMFWYRQDPGLGLRLIYFSYDVKMKEKGDIPEGYSVSREKKERFSLILESASTNQTSMYLCASSLFYEQYFGPGTRLTVT.

The chain joins TRBV18 to TRBJ1-1, with D possibly being TRBD1 (6 bases). This CDR3 is 15 amino acids long. Trimming took off 2 bases at V and 4 bases at J, with 14 bases between the two ends. Germline values: CDR1 KGHSH, CDR2 LQKENI. The chain's CDR3 is CASSPSRGPGTEAFF. CDR3 bases: TGTGCCAGCTCACCATCACGGGGGCCGGGCACTGAAGCTTTCTTT.

This clone was detected ten times or more. The CDR3 is CAWSMGQFNEQFF. The DNA for the CDR3 is TGTGCCTGGAGTATGGGACAATTTAATGAGCAGTTCTTC. The V call is TRBV30, the J call TRBJ2-1; possibly TRBD1 for D (6 bases). V lost 2 bases to trimming and J lost 7 bases, with 12 bases between them. Germline-derived CDR1 and CDR2 are GTSNPN and SVGIG (reference sequence). The CDR3 extends over 13 amino acids. Complete variable domain (other parts from reference TRBV30 and TRBJ2-1): SQTIHQWPATLVQPVGSPLSLECTVEGTSNPNLYWYRQAAGRGLQLLFYSVGIGQISSEVPQNLSASRPQDRQFILSSKKLLLSDSGFYLCAWSMGQFNEQFFGPGTRLTVL.